One T cell receptor (beta chain) is described in this entry. Its antigen remains undetermined. Per-nucleotide qualities are absent, and no much larger clonotype sits a single base away. This entry comes from a study of blood T cell repertoires in COVID-19 (dated by TCRdb to about 2020). About the investigation overall: Samples from collaborators originated in the United States, Italy and Spain and spanned both the acute and convalescent phases of COVID-19. The samples were drawn from the first 160 participants of the ongoing ImmuneRACE study and from some 1,300 subjects provided by 6 global collaborators. Where HLA class I and class II types were available, the types were taken from metadata supplied by the sample provider, not from assay-based typing. The repertoires were made available in a free public database intended to serve as a resource for research on the immune response to SARS-CoV-2. Nearly every sample came with metadata listing a de-identified subject ID, COVID-19 status, age in years and sex. Deeply sampled blood TCRbeta repertoires from subjects exposed to, actively infected with, or recovered from COVID-19 were included in the dataset. The prospective study material was composed of cDNA or gDNA derived from T cells, B-cell-depleted T cells, or PBMCs.

V is clipped by 1 base and J by 1 base, and the sequence between their germline boundaries is 8 bases long. Taken from the germline V gene, the CDR1 and CDR2 loops are MGHRA and YSYEKL. The CDR3 contains 14 residues, cysteine and phenylalanine counted. The CDR3 DNA has 42 bases and is translated from base 1. The immunoSEQ Assay, a bias-controlled multiplex PCR, was used to amplify TCRbeta CDR3 regions from genomic DNA. The published analysis was carried out like this. The number of nucleated cells in each sample was estimated from the amplification of reference gene primers within the assay. To quantify the absolute abundance of each unique TCRbeta CDR3 rearrangement, sequence reads were collapsed and filtered. For each sample, productive Simpson clonality was calculated as the square root of Simpson's diversity index over productive rearrangements. The table was pulled from immuneACCESS by TCRdb, which kept in-frame rearrangements only. Such tables lose some clones; where checked, under half of the loss comes from unresolved V genes, and the rest has no known cause. The D gene and trimming were derived from the DNA, and the V and J assignments and clone size from that table. This sample comprises 250,000 to 300,000 clones, roughly nine tenths of them detected only once. Clones ranked in the top ten supply approximately 12% of the sample.

One collaborating source in Seattle enrolled patients while the patients were actively infected and followed the patients over time throughout the course of disease. Each collaborating institution followed its own protocols to collect whole blood in K2EDTA tubes. For TCRbeta analysis, collaborators shipped samples in one of three forms: frozen whole blood, isolated PBMCs, or DNA extracted from either of those sample types. The full study reports these points: The quantity of clinical and demographic metadata differed by source and by participant and was supplied without curation.

Sequenced input: peripheral blood. The V and J segments used are TRBV4-1 and TRBJ2-7; the D gene assignment is ambiguous. The TCR originated in a woman in her twenties or thirties with COVID-19, enrolled during active disease. The nucleotide sequence is TGCGCCAGCAGCCAAGTCGAGCATTCCTACGAGCAGTACTTC. Translation gives CASSQVEHSYEQYF.